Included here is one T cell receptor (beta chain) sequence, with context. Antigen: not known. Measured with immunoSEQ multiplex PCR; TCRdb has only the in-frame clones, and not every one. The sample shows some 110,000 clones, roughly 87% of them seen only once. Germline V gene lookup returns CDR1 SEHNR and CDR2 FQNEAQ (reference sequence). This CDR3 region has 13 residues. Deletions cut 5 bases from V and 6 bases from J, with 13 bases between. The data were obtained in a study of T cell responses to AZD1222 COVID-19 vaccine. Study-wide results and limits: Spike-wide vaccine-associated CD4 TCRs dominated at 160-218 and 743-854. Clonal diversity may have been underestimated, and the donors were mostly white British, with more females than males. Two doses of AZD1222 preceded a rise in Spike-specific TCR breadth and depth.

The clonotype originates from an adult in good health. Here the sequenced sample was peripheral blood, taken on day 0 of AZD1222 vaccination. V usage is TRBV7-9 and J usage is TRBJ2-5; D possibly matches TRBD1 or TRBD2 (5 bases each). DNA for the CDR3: TGTGCCAGCAGCATTAGGGACGGACAGACCCAGTACTTC. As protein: CASSIRDGQTQYF.